This T cell receptor beta chain was identified in a study of cytomegalovirus exposure and HLA in healthy donors. Both 60 Vbeta primers and 13 Jbeta primers went into the PCR. Sequenced by immunoSEQ multiplex PCR; TCRdb stores in-frame clones only, minus some. The sample consists of about 110,000 clones, 70% of them appearing once. Ten or more counts support this clone. The sequencing sample was made of PBMCs. This receptor was taken from a man aged 25-45 years in good health and CMV-seropositive.

Here the CDR3 DNA reads TGCGCCAGCAGCCAAGGGCCCGGGTTTGGCTATGGCTACACCTTC. This codes for CASSQGPGFGYGYTF. The chain employs TRBV4-3 and TRBJ1-2; D not certain. In germline, CDR1 is LGHNA, CDR2 YSLEER. Deletions cut 1 base from V and 4 bases from J, with 13 bases between. The CDR3 is made up of 15 amino acids.